The rows below give T cell receptor beta chains drawn from one sample of a study of blood T cell repertoires in COVID-19. Method: immunoSEQ multiplex PCR; TCRdb's copy keeps in-frame clones and lacks some. The data contain 650,000 to 800,000 clones, about 87% of them singletons. What was sequenced was peripheral blood. The receptors were sampled from a woman aged 18 to 35 with acute or convalescent COVID-19. CDR3s include the opening cysteine and the closing phenylalanine or tryptophan.

v_call cdr3_aa
TRBV19 CASRHPARTGGWANYGYTF
TRBV24-1 CATSEGTGINQPQHF
TRBV19 CASSMGQGVDEQYF
TRBV5-6 CASSLGDRGRNEKLFF
TRBV13 CASSLGRQRGGGTDTQYF
TRBV9 CASSPPGDEKLFF
TRBV18 CASSPNRQGYYGYTF
TRBV10-3 CAISESQGTEAFF
TRBV11-3 CASSLVPAGQENIMNTEAFF
TRBV3-1/TRBV3-2 CASSQREFGGEQYF
TRBV6-1 CASSEGGQGRWGYEQYF
TRBV6-5 CASSSNSFNEKLFF
TRBV11-2 CASSRGHLEELFF
TRBV7-9 CASSVAINWYEQYF
TRBV30 CAFNRGYGYTF
TRBV6-5 CASSYRPGGDGYTF
TRBV18 CASSPWANSNQPQHF
TRBV19 CASRVLGADTQYF
TRBV7-9 CASSSTVTYTEAFF